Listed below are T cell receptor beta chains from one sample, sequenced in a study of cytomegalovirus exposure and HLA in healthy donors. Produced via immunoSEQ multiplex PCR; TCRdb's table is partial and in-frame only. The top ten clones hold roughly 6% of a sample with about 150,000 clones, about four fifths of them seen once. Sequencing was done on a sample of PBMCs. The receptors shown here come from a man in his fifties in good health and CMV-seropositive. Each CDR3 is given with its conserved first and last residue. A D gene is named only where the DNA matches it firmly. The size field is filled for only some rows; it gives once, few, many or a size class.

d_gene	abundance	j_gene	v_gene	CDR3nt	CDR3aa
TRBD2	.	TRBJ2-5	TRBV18	TGTGCCAGCTCACCGGGGACTATCGAGACCCAGTACTTC	CASSPGTIETQYF
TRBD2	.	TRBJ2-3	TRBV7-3	TGTGCCAGCAGCTTAGCGGGAGTAGATACGCAGTATTTT	CASSLAGVDTQYF
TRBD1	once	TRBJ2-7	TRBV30	TGTGCCTGGAGTGGACAGGGGGCGGGCTCCTACGAGCAGTACTTC	CAWSGQGAGSYEQYF
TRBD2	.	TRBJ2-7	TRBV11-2	TGTGCCAGCAGCCCACTAGCGGCCTGGAGGTACGAGCAGTACTTC	CASSPLAAWRYEQYF
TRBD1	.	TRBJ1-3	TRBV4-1	TGCGCCAGCAGCCAGATAGGACAGGGACAGAGAAACACCATATATTTT	CASSQIGQGQRNTIYF
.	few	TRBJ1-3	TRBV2	TGTGCCAGCAGTGAAGGGGGGGTCTGGGACCCAAGACCCATATATTTT	CASSEGGVWDPRPIYF
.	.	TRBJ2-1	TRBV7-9	TGTTCCAGCAGCTTAGTTCGACGGCTAGCCCCCGACAATGAGCAGTTCTTC	CSSSLVRRLAPDNEQFF
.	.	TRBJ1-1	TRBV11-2	TGTGCCAGCAGATCCCTACAGGGCATGAACACTGAAGCTTTCTTT	CASRSLQGMNTEAFF
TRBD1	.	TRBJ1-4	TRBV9	TGTGCCAGCAGCGGAGGACAGGCGACTAATGAAAAACTGTTTTTT	CASSGGQATNEKLFF
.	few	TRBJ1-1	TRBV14	TGTGCCAGCAGCCAAGATGGGAGGGAGGTCACTGAAGCTTTCTTT	CASSQDGREVTEAFF
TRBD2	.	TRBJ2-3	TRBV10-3	TGTGCCATCAGTAGACTAGCGGCTAGCACAGATACGCAGTATTTT	CAISRLAASTDTQYF
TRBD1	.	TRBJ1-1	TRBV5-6	TGTGCCAGCAGCTTGGAGTGGACAGGACCGGCTTTCTTT	CASSLEWTGPAFF
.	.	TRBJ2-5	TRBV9	TGTGCCAGCAGCGGGACTCTCCAAGAGACCCAGTACTTC	CASSGTLQETQYF
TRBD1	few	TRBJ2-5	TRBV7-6	TGTGCCAGCAGCATTTACGGACAGGGGGCTCAAGAGACCCAGTACTTC	CASSIYGQGAQETQYF
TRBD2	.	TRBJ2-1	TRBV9	TGTGCCAGCAGCGTAGGTAGGAGGGAGGGCTTCAATGAGCAGTTCTTC	CASSVGRREGFNEQFF
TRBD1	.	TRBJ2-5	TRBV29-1	TGCAGCGAGCAACAGGGGATTGGAGAGACCCAGTACTTC	CSEQQGIGETQYF
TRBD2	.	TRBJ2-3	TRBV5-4	TGTGCCAGCAGCCCTTTGAGCGGGAGTAGGTCAGATACGCAGTATTTT	CASSPLSGSRSDTQYF
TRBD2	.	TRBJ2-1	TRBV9	TGTGCCAGCAGCGTAGGGGGGCTAGCGGGAGCAAGTGAGCAGTTCTTC	CASSVGGLAGASEQFF